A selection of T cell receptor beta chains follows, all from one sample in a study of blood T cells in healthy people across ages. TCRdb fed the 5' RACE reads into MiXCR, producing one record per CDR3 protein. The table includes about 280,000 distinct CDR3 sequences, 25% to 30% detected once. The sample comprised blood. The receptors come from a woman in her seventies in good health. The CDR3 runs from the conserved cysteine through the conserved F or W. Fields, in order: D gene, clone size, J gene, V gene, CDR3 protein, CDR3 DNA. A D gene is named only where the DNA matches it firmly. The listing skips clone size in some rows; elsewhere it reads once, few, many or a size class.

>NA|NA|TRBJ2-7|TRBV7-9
CASSEGPGGYEQYF
TGTGCCAGCAGCGAGGGGCCAGGAGGGTACGAGCAGTACTTC
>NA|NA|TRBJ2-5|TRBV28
CASSFTGSQYF
TGTGCCAGCAGCTTCACCGGGTCGCAGTACTTC
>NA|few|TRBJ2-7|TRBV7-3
CASSNGREQQYF
TGTGCCAGCAGCAACGGACGGGAGCAGCAGTACTTC
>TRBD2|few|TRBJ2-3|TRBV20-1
CSAKMGGRTDTQYF
TGCAGTGCTAAGATGGGCGGGAGGACAGATACGCAGTATTTT
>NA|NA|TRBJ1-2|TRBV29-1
CSVDIGTWVGYTF
TGCAGCGTGGATATCGGGACATGGGTTGGCTACACCTTC
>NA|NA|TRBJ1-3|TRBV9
CASSAQGTGNTIYF
TGTGCCAGCAGCGCCCAGGGGACTGGAAACACCATATATTTT
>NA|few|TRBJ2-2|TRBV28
CASTYSGPNTGELLF
TGTGCCAGCACATACTCGGGGCCCAACACCGGGGAGCTGTTGTTT
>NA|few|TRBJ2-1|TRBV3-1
CASSHWRGLNEQFF
TGTGCCAGCAGCCATTGGAGGGGGCTAAATGAGCAGTTCTTC
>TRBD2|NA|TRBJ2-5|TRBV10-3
CAIGGGRSETQYF
TGTGCCATCGGTGGCGGGAGATCAGAGACCCAGTACTTC
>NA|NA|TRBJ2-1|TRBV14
CASSPKGMRVTYNEQFF
TGTGCCAGCAGCCCCAAAGGGATGCGGGTAACCTACAATGAGCAGTTCTTC
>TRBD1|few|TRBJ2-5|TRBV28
CATTGVRETQYF
TGTGCCACTACAGGGGTTCGGGAGACCCAGTACTTC
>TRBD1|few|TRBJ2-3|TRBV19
CASSNTGARDTQYF
TGTGCCAGTAGTAACACAGGGGCCCGGGATACGCAGTATTTT
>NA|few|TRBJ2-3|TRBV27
CASSSPQYF
TGTGCCAGCAGTTCCCCGCAGTATTTT
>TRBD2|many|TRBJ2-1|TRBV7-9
CASRSGTSGNIYNEQFF
TGTGCCAGCAGGTCCGGGACTAGCGGGAATATTTACAATGAGCAGTTCTTC
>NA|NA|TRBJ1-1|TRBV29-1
CSVDYFGGAFF
TGCAGCGTGGACTATTTCGGGGGGGCTTTCTTT
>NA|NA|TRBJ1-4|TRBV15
CATSRDLKKLFF
TGTGCCACCAGCAGAGATCTGAAAAAACTGTTTTTT
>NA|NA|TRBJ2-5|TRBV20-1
CSARGGRGLQETQYF
TGCAGTGCTAGAGGGGGGCGAGGGCTACAAGAGACCCAGTACTTC
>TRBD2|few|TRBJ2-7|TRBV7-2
CASSRTSGHYEQYF
TGTGCCAGCAGCCGGACTAGCGGCCACTACGAGCAGTACTTC
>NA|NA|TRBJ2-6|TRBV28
CASSQGTASSGANVLTF
TGTGCCAGCAGCCAAGGGACGGCAAGCTCTGGGGCCAACGTCCTGACTTTC
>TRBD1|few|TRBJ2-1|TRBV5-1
CASSTDRANEQFF
TGCGCCAGCAGCACAGACAGGGCAAATGAGCAGTTCTTC
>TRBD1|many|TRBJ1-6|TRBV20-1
CSASDRGFSPLHF
TGCAGTGCTTCCGACAGGGGGTTCTCACCCCTCCACTTT
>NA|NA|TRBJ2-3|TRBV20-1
CSAVDRHTSTDTQYF
TGCAGTGCTGTAGACAGGCACACTAGCACAGATACGCAGTATTTT
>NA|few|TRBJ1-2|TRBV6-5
CASLGGGGYGYTF
TGTGCCAGCCTGGGTGGGGGCGGCTATGGCTACACCTTC
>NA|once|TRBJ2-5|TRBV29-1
CSVEDVFGETQYF
TGCAGCGTTGAAGACGTTTTTGGAGAGACCCAGTACTTC
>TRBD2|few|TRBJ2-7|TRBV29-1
CSVGGLAGEYEQYF
TGCAGCGTTGGGGGACTAGCGGGAGAGTATGAGCAGTACTTC
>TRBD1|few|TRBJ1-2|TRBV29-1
CSATRDRGYYGYTF
TGCAGCGCAACCCGGGACAGGGGTTACTATGGCTACACCTTC
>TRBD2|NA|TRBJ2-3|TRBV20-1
CSAALSGGYQQYF
TGCAGTGCTGCTCTTAGCGGGGGATACCAGCAGTATTTT
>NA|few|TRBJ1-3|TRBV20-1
CSARRSSGNTIYF
TGCAGTGCTAGGCGGTCCTCTGGAAACACCATATATTTT
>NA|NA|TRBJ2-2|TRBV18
CASSPWTLSGGELFF
TGTGCCAGCTCACCGTGGACACTTTCGGGCGGGGAGCTGTTTTTT
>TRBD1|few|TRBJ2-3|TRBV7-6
CASSDRDRVVTDTQYF
TGTGCCAGTTCAGACCGGGACAGGGTCGTTACAGATACGCAGTATTTT
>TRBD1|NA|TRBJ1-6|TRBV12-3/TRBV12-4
CASRPGTGNSPLHF
TGTGCCAGCAGGCCCGGGACAGGGAATTCACCCCTCCACTTT
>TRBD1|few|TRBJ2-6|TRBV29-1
CSVPRTGGRGANVLTF
TGCAGCGTACCTAGGACAGGGGGAAGGGGGGCCAACGTCCTGACTTTC
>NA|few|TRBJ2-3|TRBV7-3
CASSFAGPDTQYF
TGTGCCAGCAGCTTTGCGGGACCGGATACGCAGTATTTT
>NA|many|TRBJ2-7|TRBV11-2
CASSLTRYEQYF
TGTGCCAGCAGCCTAACTAGATACGAGCAGTACTTC
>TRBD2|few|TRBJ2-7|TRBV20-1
CSARGRLAGKGEQYF
TGCAGTGCTAGAGGCCGACTAGCGGGAAAAGGCGAGCAGTACTTC
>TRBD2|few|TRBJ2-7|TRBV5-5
CASSFNPQTSGSYEQYF
TGTGCCAGCAGCTTCAACCCCCAGACTAGCGGGAGCTACGAGCAGTACTTC
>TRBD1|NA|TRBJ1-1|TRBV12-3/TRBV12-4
CASSNPGQGKTEAFF
TGTGCCAGCAGCAACCCCGGACAGGGTAAGACTGAAGCTTTCTTT
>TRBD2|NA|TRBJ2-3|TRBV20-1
CSAATPTSGGAPAQYF
TGCAGTGCTGCAACACCGACTAGCGGGGGGGCCCCGGCGCAGTATTTT